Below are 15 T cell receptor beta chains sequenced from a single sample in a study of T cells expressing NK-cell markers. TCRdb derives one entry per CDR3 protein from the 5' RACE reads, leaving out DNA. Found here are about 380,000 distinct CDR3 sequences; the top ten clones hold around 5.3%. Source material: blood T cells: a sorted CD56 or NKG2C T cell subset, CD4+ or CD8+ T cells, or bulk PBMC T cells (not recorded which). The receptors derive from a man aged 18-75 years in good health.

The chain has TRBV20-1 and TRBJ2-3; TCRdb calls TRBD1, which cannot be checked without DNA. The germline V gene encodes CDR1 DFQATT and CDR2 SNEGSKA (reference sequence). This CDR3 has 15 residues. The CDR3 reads CSAPLKGGRPDTQYF.

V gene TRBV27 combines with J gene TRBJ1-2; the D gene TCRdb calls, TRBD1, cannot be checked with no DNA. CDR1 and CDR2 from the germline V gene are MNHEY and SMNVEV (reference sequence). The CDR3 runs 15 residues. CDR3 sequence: CASSPMGGPNYGYTF.

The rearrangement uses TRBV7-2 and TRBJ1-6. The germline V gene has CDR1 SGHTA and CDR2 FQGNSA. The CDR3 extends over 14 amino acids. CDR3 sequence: CASRWAKGNPPLHF.

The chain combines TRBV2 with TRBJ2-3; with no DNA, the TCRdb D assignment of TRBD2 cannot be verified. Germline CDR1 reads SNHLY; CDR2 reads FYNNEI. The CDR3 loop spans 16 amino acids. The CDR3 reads CASSPTSGSSTDTQYF.

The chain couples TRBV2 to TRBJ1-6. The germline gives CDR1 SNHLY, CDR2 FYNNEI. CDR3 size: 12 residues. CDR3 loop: CASTLGVSPLHF.

The chain's CDR3 is CASSPPGTGGEQFF. The chain uses TRBV18 and TRBJ2-1; lacking DNA, the TRBD1 call made by TCRdb goes unchecked. The CDR3 totals 14 residues. The V gene's germline CDR1 is KGHSH and CDR2 LQKENI.

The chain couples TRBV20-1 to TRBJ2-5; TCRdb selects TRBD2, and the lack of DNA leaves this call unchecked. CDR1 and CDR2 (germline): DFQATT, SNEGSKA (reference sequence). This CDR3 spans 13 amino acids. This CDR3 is CSASRLGGETQYF.

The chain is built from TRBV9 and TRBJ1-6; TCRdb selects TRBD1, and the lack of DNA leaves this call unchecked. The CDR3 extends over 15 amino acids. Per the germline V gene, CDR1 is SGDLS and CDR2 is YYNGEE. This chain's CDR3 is CASSPTGIYNSPLHF.

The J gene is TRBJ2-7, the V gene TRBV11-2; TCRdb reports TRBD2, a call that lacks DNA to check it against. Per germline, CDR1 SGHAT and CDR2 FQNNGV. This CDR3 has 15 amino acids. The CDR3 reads CASSLVAGETYEQYF.

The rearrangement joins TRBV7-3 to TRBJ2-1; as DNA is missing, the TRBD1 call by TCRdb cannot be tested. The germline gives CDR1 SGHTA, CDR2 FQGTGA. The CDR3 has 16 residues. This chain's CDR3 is CASSLTPRTGNNEQFF.

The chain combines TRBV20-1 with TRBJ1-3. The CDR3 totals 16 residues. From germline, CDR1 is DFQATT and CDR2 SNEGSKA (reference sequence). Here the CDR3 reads CSAREAGLNSGNTIYF.

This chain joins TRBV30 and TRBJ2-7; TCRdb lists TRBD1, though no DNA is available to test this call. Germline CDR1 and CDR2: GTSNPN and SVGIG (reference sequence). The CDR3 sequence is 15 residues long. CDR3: CASAWPDRGLNEQYF. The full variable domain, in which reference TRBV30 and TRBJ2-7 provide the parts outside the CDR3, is SQTIHQWPATLVQPVGSPLSLECTVEGTSNPNLYWYRQAAGRGLQLLFYSVGIGQISSEVPQNLSASRPQDRQFILSSKKLLLSDSGFYLCASAWPDRGLNEQYFGPGTRLTVT.

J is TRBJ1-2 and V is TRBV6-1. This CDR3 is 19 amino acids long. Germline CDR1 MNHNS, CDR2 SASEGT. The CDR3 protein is CASSKGAHHRGQGPRGYTF.

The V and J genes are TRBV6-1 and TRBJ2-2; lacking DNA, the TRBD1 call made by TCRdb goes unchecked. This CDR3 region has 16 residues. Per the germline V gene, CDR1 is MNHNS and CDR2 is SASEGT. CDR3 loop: CASKRGGTGGTGELFF.

The chain's CDR3 is CASRGLSGYTF. The rearrangement links TRBV6-1 to TRBJ1-2; TCRdb gives TRBD1 as the D gene, but with no DNA this cannot be confirmed. The CDR3 runs to 11 residues. Germline V lookup: CDR1 MNHNS, CDR2 SASEGT.